These 30 T cell receptor beta chains were sequenced from one sample in a study of blood T cell repertoires in COVID-19. Libraries were prepared by immunoSEQ multiplex PCR; TCRdb keeps only in-frame clonotypes and omits some of them. This table holds about 380,000 clones, roughly four fifths found once. Sequenced sample: peripheral blood. The origin of the receptors is a human donor with acute or convalescent COVID-19. The donor label of this sample is uncertain.

The chain joins TRBV28 to TRBJ1-1; 10 nucleotides agree with TRBD1. CDR1 MDHEN and CDR2 SYDVKM come from the germline V gene. After removal of 5 bases from V and 1 base from J, the junction contained 10 bases not matched to a gene. The CDR3 consists of 17 residues. Here the CDR3 reads CASSRRQGAGGNTEAFF. As DNA, the CDR3 is TGTGCCAGCAGTCGTAGACAGGGGGCAGGTGGGAACACTGAAGCTTTCTTT.

The chain couples TRBV13 to TRBJ2-7, with a weak D call TRBD2 (7 bases). CDR1 and CDR2 (germline): PRHDT, FYEKMQ (reference sequence). Between the trimmed V and J ends, which lost 5 bases and 3 bases, there was a span of 17 bases. This CDR3 contains 15 residues. The CDR3 loop reads CASSQWGGHHYEQYF. As DNA, the CDR3 is TGTGCCAGCAGCCAGTGGGGGGGGCACCACTACGAGCAGTACTTC.

This chain connects TRBV6-5 to TRBJ1-1; weak D call: TRBD1 (5 bases). The V gene's germline CDR1 is MNHEY and CDR2 SVGAGI. The CDR3 length is 15 residues. V shed 4 bases and J shed 4 bases, with 16 bases lying between them. The CDR3 DNA reads as TGTGCCAGCAGTTTTCAGGGAGGGTTGGGCACTGAAGCTTTCTTT. Its translation is CASSFQGGLGTEAFF.

This chain uses TRBV19 with TRBJ1-2; TRBD1 agrees at 7 bases. The CDR3 covers 11 residues. The germline V gene encodes CDR1 LNHDA and CDR2 SQIVND (reference sequence). After removal of 4 bases from V and 12 bases from J, the junction contained 5 bases not matched to a gene. The CDR3 is CASSTTGVNTF. The CDR3 DNA reads as TGTGCCAGTAGTACAACAGGGGTGAACACCTTC.

The genes are TRBV5-6 and TRBJ2-2; 13 bases align to TRBD2. Trimming removed 4 bases from V and 9 bases from J; junction bases left unmatched: 6. The CDR3 length is 15 residues. Germline loops: CDR1 SGHDT, CDR2 YYEEEE. CDR3 DNA sequence: TGTGCCAGCAGCCCGTGGACTAGCGGGAGTCGGGAGCTGTTTTTT. Its translation: CASSPWTSGSRELFF. Full variable domain (rest looked up from reference TRBV5-6 and TRBJ2-2): DAGVTQSPTHLIKTRGQQVTLRCSPKSGHDTVSWYQQALGQGPQFIFQYYEEEERQRGNFPDRFSGHQFPNYSSELNVNALLLGDSALYLCASSPWTSGSRELFFGEGSRLTVL.

V usage is TRBV5-1 and J usage is TRBJ2-3, with D unresolved. The CDR3 spans 14 residues. V dropped 0 bases and J dropped 2 bases, with 7 bases sitting between them. Germline values: CDR1 SGHRS, CDR2 YFSETQ. The CDR3 DNA reads as TGCGCCAGCAGCTTGGACCAACTCACAGATACGCAGTATTTT. It encodes CASSLDQLTDTQYF.

In nucleotides, the CDR3 is TGCGCCAGCAGCTTGGGCGTACTAGCGGGGGCGCATGAGCAGTTCTTC. Its translation is CASSLGVLAGAHEQFF. The chain has TRBV5-1 and TRBJ2-1, with 11 bases fitting TRBD2. The CDR3 runs 16 residues. From germline, CDR1 is SGHRS and CDR2 YFSETQ. The ends lost 0 bases at V and 8 bases at J; junction bases unmatched: 7.

The chain uses TRBV3-1 (or the pseudogene TRBV3-2) and TRBJ2-5, with 14 bases fitting TRBD2. The CDR3 is made up of 20 amino acids. CDR1 is LGHDT, CDR2 YNNKEL, per germline (reference sequence). J gave up 6 bases and V 4 bases, and 19 bases lay outside the gene matches. As DNA, the CDR3 is TGTGCCAGCAGCCCCAACAGTGGACTAGCGGGGGGATGGAGGGGAAAGACCCAGTACTTC. This sequence encodes CASSPNSGLAGGWRGKTQYF.

The chain employs TRBV20-1 and TRBJ1-2; D perhaps matches TRBD1 (6 bases). V was pared by 5 bases and J by 7 bases, with 11 bases between. CDR1 and CDR2 (germline): DFQATT, SNEGSKA (reference sequence). The length of the CDR3 is 11 residues. CDR3 residues: CSAPGAFGYTF. As DNA, the CDR3 is TGCAGTGCTCCAGGGGCCTTTGGCTACACCTTC.

This clone was observed a handful of times. The chain carries TRBV19 and TRBJ1-1; D remains unclear. Per the germline V gene, CDR1 is LNHDA and CDR2 is SQIVND (reference sequence). The CDR3 sequence is 14 residues long. Trimming removed 5 bases from V and 4 bases from J, with 14 bases in between. The DNA for the CDR3 is TGTGCCAGTAGTTCCGCGGGGATTCCCACTGAAGCTTTCTTT. Its protein product is CASSSAGIPTEAFF.

The count of this clone is one. The CDR3 sequence: CASSLTGTGLQETQYF. The CDR3, as DNA: TGTGCCAGCAGCCTAACTGGGACAGGGCTCCAAGAGACCCAGTACTTC. The chain recombines TRBV7-8 with TRBJ2-5; 9 nucleotides match TRBD1. This CDR3 is 16 amino acids long. After removal of 5 bases from V and 1 base from J, the junction contained 8 bases not matched to a gene. Per the germline V gene, CDR1 is SGHVS and CDR2 is FQNEAQ.

The chain employs TRBV2 and TRBJ1-5, with a tentative D call TRBD1 (5 bases). Trimming cost V 7 bases and J 2 bases, with 15 bases left between them. Per germline, CDR1 SNHLY and CDR2 FYNNEI. CDR3 length: 15 amino acids. CDR3 bases: TGTGCCAGCACCTTTGGGGCCGGGCGCAATCAGCCCCAGCATTTT. Translating it yields CASTFGAGRNQPQHF. Together with reference TRBV2 and TRBJ1-5, the CDR3 gives the full variable domain: EPEVTQTPSHQVTQMGQEVILRCVPISNHLYFYWYRQILGQKVEFLVSFYNNEISEKSEIFDDQFSVERPDGSNFTLKIRSTKLEDSAMYFCASTFGAGRNQPQHFGDGTRLSIL.

In its sample, this clone was seen once. This chain connects TRBV15 to TRBJ1-2, with a possible D match to TRBD1 (5 bases). The CDR3 extends over 16 amino acids. V lost 0 bases to trimming and J lost 1 base, with 12 bases between them. CDR1 LNHNV and CDR2 YYDKDF come from the germline V gene (reference sequence). The CDR3 sequence is CATSRDLWQGNYGYTF. The CDR3 nucleotides are TGTGCCACCAGCAGAGATCTGTGGCAGGGTAACTATGGCTACACCTTC. The full variable domain, completed using reference TRBV15 and TRBJ1-2, is DAMVIQNPRYQVTQFGKPVTLSCSQTLNHNVMYWYQQKSSQAPKLLFHYYDKDFNNEADTPDNFQSRRPNTSFCFLDIRSPGLGDTAMYLCATSRDLWQGNYGYTFGSGTRLTVV.

In DNA form, the CDR3 reads TGCAGCGTCCAGGTGGGGGACAGGGCAGGGGGTAATTCACCCCTCCACTTT. This translates into CSVQVGDRAGGNSPLHF. The chain has TRBV29-1 and TRBJ1-6; TRBD1 matches 9 bases. The ends lost 6 bases at V and 6 bases at J; junction bases unmatched: 15. The V gene's germline CDR1 is SQVTM and CDR2 ANQGSEA. The CDR3 is 17 amino acids.

The chain links TRBV2 to TRBJ2-1, with a possible D match to TRBD2 (5 bases). Germline V gives CDR1 SNHLY, CDR2 FYNNEI. This CDR3 has 14 amino acids. V was clipped by 6 bases and J by 0 bases, with 9 bases between them. CDR3 loop: CASRPGSSYNEQFF. The CDR3 region has the DNA TGTGCCAGCAGGCCGGGGAGCTCCTACAATGAGCAGTTCTTC.

J is TRBJ1-4 and V is TRBV6-6, with D possibly TRBD1 on 6 matching bases. The germline V gene has CDR1 MNHNY and CDR2 SVGAGI (reference sequence). V lost 7 bases, J lost 4 bases, and 13 bases lay in between. The CDR3 has 14 residues. The CDR3 coding sequence is TGTGCCAGCACCACAGGGCCTTTTAATGAAAAACTGTTTTTT. This codes for CASTTGPFNEKLFF.

J is TRBJ2-7 and V is TRBV10-2; D may be TRBD1 (6 bases). This CDR3 comprises 15 residues. The V end was cut by 3 bases, the J end by 5 bases, with 17 bases between. Germline CDR1 and CDR2: WSHSY and SAAADI. In DNA form, the CDR3 reads TGCGCCAGCAGTGATACCTACAGGGTTTCCAACGAGCAGTACTTC. Translating gives CASSDTYRVSNEQYF.

The rearrangement uses TRBV30 and TRBJ1-2; D call uncertain. V was shortened by 7 bases and J by 3 bases, with 6 bases between the two germline ends. The germline CDR1 and CDR2 sequences are GTSNPN and SVGIG (reference sequence). The CDR3 consists of 10 residues. The CDR3 here is CAYSDYGYTF. The CDR3, as DNA: TGTGCCTATTCTGACTATGGCTACACCTTC. Variable domain in full (rest from reference TRBV30 and TRBJ1-2): SQTIHQWPATLVQPVGSPLSLECTVEGTSNPNLYWYRQAAGRGLQLLFYSVGIGQISSEVPQNLSASRPQDRQFILSSKKLLLSDSGFYLCAYSDYGYTFGSGTRLTVV.

Note on this clone: The sample carries other DNA sequences with the same CDR3. This sequence joins TRBV7-9 and TRBJ1-3; D is uncertain. Germline assignment: CDR1 SEHNR and CDR2 FQNEAQ (reference sequence). The CDR3 consists of 14 residues. Trimming removed 1 base from V and 0 bases from J, with 4 bases in between. The CDR3 sequence: CASSLGHSGNTIYF. The CDR3 DNA sequence: TGTGCCAGCAGCTTAGGACACTCTGGAAACACCATATATTTT.

This clone turned up a few times. Here the CDR3 DNA reads TGTGCCAGCAGTTTAAGGACAGGGCGGCAGCCCCAGCATTTT. Amino acid sequence: CASSLRTGRQPQHF. This sequence joins TRBV28 and TRBJ1-5; 8 bases agree with TRBD1. Unmatched junction bases numbered 4, after V lost 2 bases and J lost 7 bases. The germline gives CDR1 MDHEN, CDR2 SYDVKM. The CDR3 runs to 14 residues.

This clone was detected a few times. This chain links TRBV18 with TRBJ2-3; 8 bases map to TRBD2. V trimming: 1 base; J trimming: 2 bases; junction bases outside the gene matches: 5. The germline CDR1 and CDR2 sequences are KGHSH and LQKENI. The CDR3 loop spans 16 amino acids. CDR3 region: CASSPRASGPTDTQYF. The CDR3, as DNA: TGTGCCAGCTCACCACGGGCTAGCGGGCCCACAGATACGCAGTATTTT. The variable domain in full, completed from reference TRBV18 and TRBJ2-3, reads NAGVMQNPRHLVRRRGQEARLRCSPMKGHSHVYWYRQLPEEGLKFMVYLQKENIIDESGMPKERFSAEFPKEGPSILRIQQVVRGDSAAYFCASSPRASGPTDTQYFGPGTRLTVL.

V usage is TRBV11-3 and J usage is TRBJ2-5, with D tentatively TRBD2 (5 bases). CDR3 length: 14 amino acids. Deletions cut 4 bases from V and 5 bases from J, with 14 bases between. Germline assignment: CDR1 SGHNT and CDR2 YENEEA. CDR3: CASSSGGGGETQYF. In DNA, the CDR3 is TGTGCCAGCAGCTCCGGAGGAGGTGGCGAGACCCAGTACTTC.

This clone occurred once. The chain carries TRBV29-1 and TRBJ2-1, with TRBD2 identical over 9 bases. With 4 bases clipped from V and 3 bases from J, the junction kept 13 bases outside the gene matches. The length of the CDR3 is 17 residues. Germline CDR1 is SQVTM and CDR2 is ANQGSEA. CDR3 coding DNA: TGCAGCGTTGTGGTCGCGGGAGGGAGCCTGGGCTACAATGAGCAGTTCTTC. It specifies CSVVVAGGSLGYNEQFF.

The gene calls are TRBV5-1 and TRBJ2-4, with 13 nucleotides matching TRBD2. J lost 8 bases, V lost 4 bases, and 9 bases had no gene match. Germline V gene data show CDR1 as SGHRS and CDR2 as YFSETQ. This CDR3 comprises 16 residues. The CDR3: CASSLTSGGTRHIQYF. The CDR3 DNA sequence: TGCGCCAGCAGCCTGACTAGCGGGGGGACCAGACACATTCAGTACTTC.

The chain uses TRBV2 and TRBJ1-5, with D possibly TRBD1 on 5 matching bases. V was trimmed by 7 bases and J by 3 bases, leaving 16 bases between them. CDR3 length: 15 amino acids. From germline, CDR1 is SNHLY and CDR2 FYNNEI. The CDR3 spells CASNWQGAPNQPQHF. The CDR3 nucleotides read TGTGCCAGCAATTGGCAGGGCGCCCCCAATCAGCCCCAGCATTTT.

CDR3 bases: TGTGCCAGCATCGATAGGAGGAACACTGAAGCTTTCTTT. Translating it yields CASIDRRNTEAFF. V usage is TRBV2 and J usage is TRBJ1-1; unclear D gene. Trimming shortened V by 7 bases and J by 1 base, and 10 bases separated the two germline ends. Looked up from germline, CDR1 is SNHLY and CDR2 is FYNNEI. The CDR3 is 13 residues long.

The rearrangement links TRBV4-1 to TRBJ1-2; D ambiguous. The CDR3 covers 16 residues. V lost 3 bases to trimming and J lost 4 bases, with 18 bases between them. CDR1 is MGHRA and CDR2 is YSYEKL in the germline V gene. For the CDR3, the DNA is TGCGCCAGCAGCCAGGTTTACAACAGAGTTTCCTATGGCTACACCTTC. This encodes CASSQVYNRVSYGYTF.

This clone was counted at least ten times. The chain employs TRBV28 and TRBJ1-2; 9 bases map to TRBD1. CDR1 is MDHEN, CDR2 SYDVKM, per germline. The V gene end was trimmed by 9 bases and the J gene end by 8 bases; junction bases not matched to a gene: 10. The CDR3 is made up of 13 amino acids. CDR3 sequence: CARVRDRADGYTF. The CDR3 DNA reads as TGTGCCAGGGTCCGGGACAGGGCGGACGGCTACACCTTC.

The chain uses TRBV28 and TRBJ1-1; D remains ambiguous. CDR3 size: 16 residues. Germline V gene lookup returns CDR1 MDHEN and CDR2 SYDVKM. With 2 bases removed from V and 1 base from J, the gap between germline ends came to 14 bases. The CDR3 spells CASSLNTPGENTEAFF. The CDR3 DNA sequence: TGTGCCAGCAGTTTAAACACACCCGGGGAGAACACTGAAGCTTTCTTT.

The rearrangement joins TRBV30 to TRBJ1-1, with D hard to call. V was pared by 2 bases and J by 1 base, with 8 bases between. This CDR3 contains 13 residues. Germline assignment: CDR1 GTSNPN and CDR2 SVGIG (reference sequence). The CDR3 nucleotides read TGTGCCTGGAGTCTCACACCGAACACTGAAGCTTTCTTT. It translates to CAWSLTPNTEAFF. Using reference TRBV30 and TRBJ1-1 for the parts outside the CDR3, the full variable domain is SQTIHQWPATLVQPVGSPLSLECTVEGTSNPNLYWYRQAAGRGLQLLFYSVGIGQISSEVPQNLSASRPQDRQFILSSKKLLLSDSGFYLCAWSLTPNTEAFFGQGTRLTVV.